This T cell receptor (beta chain) was sequenced during a study of cytomegalovirus exposure and HLA in healthy donors (dated by TCRdb to about 2017). Background on the whole study: In an earlier analysis of some 550 of the donors, 250 to 300 Gb of sequence data and approximately 120 million unique TCR beta sequences from roughly 200 million T cells were reported. An early release that covered some 640 HLA-typed donors contained approximately 300 gigabases of sequencing data and tens of millions of unique TCR sequences. Of the roughly 400 genotyped donors, less than 90% were placed in the genetic ancestry cluster associated with self-reported Caucasian donors. The study aimed to test whether signatures of past pathogen exposure could be identified by cataloging public T cell receptors. The study profiled the T cell repertoires of under 850 subjects by immunosequencing and related them to cytomegalovirus serostatus. In addition to the first cohort of 666 subjects, a separate validation cohort of under 150 different subjects was used. High-throughput TCR immunosequencing, statistical association of individual TCRs with disease status, and machine learning were combined to predict cytomegalovirus infection status. To study patterns of TCR occurrence, a later analysis re-analyzed previously published TCR beta repertoires from 700 or so donors and added high-resolution HLA genotyping. In the later analysis, no new phenotypic data were used to find candidate immune exposures; instead, reliance was placed on TCR beta sequences and their occurrence across donors. An earlier analysis of around 640 of the donors used high-throughput TCR beta sequencing to judge whether each TCR beta V gene segment behaved as functional or pseudogenic. Donor age, sex, ethnicity and CMV serostatus were collected together with the repertoire data. In a later genetic analysis, genome-wide SNP genotypes for about 65% of the 666 donors were used, and that subset was treated as a discovery cohort. All discovery cohort repertoires had been generated on a single sequencing platform. HLA typing covered class I and class II loci at four-digit resolution. Typing coverage differed by locus: A, B, C, DRB1 and DQB1 were typed in roughly 620-640 donors, DQA1 in roughly 510, DPA1 in 600 to 610, and DPB1 in 400 to 480. Several DR-DQ haplotypes were handled as single units for association and clustering, since linkage in the cohort was strong. Across some 400 genotyped donors of the cohort, an average of roughly 230,000 unique TCR beta nucleotide sequences per donor were sequenced, and approximately 17% of those sequences were non-productive.

Library preparation used the immunoSEQ multiplex PCR assay. For the multiplex PCR, a mixture combining 60 forward primers for TCR Vbeta segments and 13 reverse primers for TCR Jbeta segments was used. The CDR3 region of rearranged TCR beta genes was amplified from genomic DNA with a multiplex PCR assay. On the Illumina HiSeq System, the amplified TCR beta libraries were sequenced as 87-base-pair reads. As for how the authors treated the data: In a later analysis, 70 million to 95 million unique TCR beta chains were counted across the 500 to 700 repertoires, and approximately 9.9 million of these chains were shared by at least two donors. Raw reads were error-corrected and collapsed into unique sequences by a nearest-neighbor algorithm in which closely related sequences were merged to remove PCR and sequencing errors. V, D and J gene segments were assigned by aligning CDR3 sequences to IMGT reference sequences. For a sequence to be retained, a match of at least six nucleotides was required to both a V gene segment and a J gene segment. Rearrangements were classified as productive when the CDR3 lacked stop codons and remained in frame with V and J, and all other rearrangements were classified as non-productive. Following IMGT convention, CDR3 was defined as the stretch from the second conserved V-encoded cysteine up to the conserved J-encoded phenylalanine. Sequences without an unambiguous match to a single V gene segment were excluded from the earlier analysis of about 640 of the donors. In an earlier analysis of 450 to 750 of the donors, a V segment was called functional when productive rearrangements were above 56.7%, and segregating when the standard deviation between donors exceeded 5%. A statistical classification framework was developed to diagnose cytomegalovirus status using the catalog of TCR beta chain sequences. In a later analysis, V and J genes were assigned by comparing TCR nucleotide sequences against IMGT/GENE-DB human TR gene sequences. Using the TCRdist pipeline, a later analysis assigned CDR3 sequences along with most-parsimonious VDJ recombination scenarios. In a later analysis, every TCR beta chain was defined by the combination of its CDR3 amino acid sequence and its V-gene family, and reads without a unique V-gene family were dropped. In a later analysis, several hundred highly shared, low-generation-probability nucleotide sequences were removed to address suspected cross-contamination and a sequencing artifact. For each public chain, a later analysis derived a clonal expansion index from normalized ranks of inferred template counts within each repertoire. Generation probabilities in a later analysis came from a VDJ recombination model fitted to out-of-frame rearrangements, and those results were checked against IGoR. Hypergeometric tests were used in a later analysis to score TCR-TCR, TCR-HLA and TCR-CMV co-occurrence, with a repertoire-size bias correction applied to the TCR pairs. False discovery rates were estimated in a later analysis by permuting HLA or CMV assignments 20 times. In a later analysis, co-occurring TCRs were grouped with DBSCAN, and TCRdist sequence similarity was added when clustering was performed within HLA-allele-positive subsets. Co-occurrence clustering excluded repertoires with fewer than 30,000 or more than 120,000 public chains, plus five with anomalous nucleotide sharing. The table was pulled from immuneACCESS by TCRdb, which kept in-frame rearrangements only. Such tables lose some clones; where checked, under half of the loss comes from unresolved V genes, and the rest has no known cause. The D gene and trimming were derived from the DNA, and the V and J assignments and clone size from that table. In this sample the table shows about 130,000 clones, roughly 79% of which occur a single time. The ten largest clones represent 2.7% of the sample.

The sample holds a few counts of this clone. There is no known antigen for this receptor. The junction differs from germline at one of its ends, possibly a read error. The cohort was made up of approximately 670 healthy bone marrow donors. Cohort members were all nominally healthy when sampled, although unrecorded immune exposures were likely present. The donor was CMV seronegative and was included in the group of about 400 seronegative cohort members. Each donor provided a peripheral blood sample, and peripheral blood mononuclear cells were used for TCR beta sequencing. The Qiagen DNeasy Blood Extraction Kit was used to extract genomic DNA from the blood cell samples. Paper-wide results and their limitations: A later analysis found that HLA-associated TCR beta chains were more clonally expanded and had lower generation probabilities than equally common non-associated chains. A further reported finding was that TCR beta sequences accurately predicted the HLA-A and HLA-B alleles for most subjects in the first cohort. In a later genetic analysis, a missense DCLRE1C variant was associated with V-gene and J-gene trimming of TCR beta chains, and the association was replicated in an independent cohort. Cytomegalovirus status was reported to be diagnosed by the classifier with high specificity and sensitivity in both the original and validation cohorts. The cohort was sequenced for TCR beta chains only, and without alpha or paired-chain data the features that could be detected were limited. Because counts were too low, roughly 16 rarely observed V segments, including chromosome 9 orphons, were excluded from the earlier analysis of under 650 of the donors. A total of about 180 TCR beta chains were listed by the study as associated with cytomegalovirus. Correlated functional status among segregating V segments might reflect linkage disequilibrium, but an unknown experimental factor could not be ruled out. In a later analysis, TCR association rates were found to vary across HLA loci, with the most associated TCRs seen for DRB1 alleles and the fewest for HLA-C alleles. In a later genetic analysis, fewer N-insertions in productive TCRs were reported among donors in an Asian-associated ancestry cluster than the roughly 670-donor mean. Several of the top co-occurrence clusters appeared to be linked to parvovirus B19, influenza, CMV and Epstein-Barr virus, according to a later analysis. Most TCR sequences were observed very rarely across donors, whereas some public TCRs were present in many individuals. In a later analysis, about 16,000 TCR beta sequences were associated with specific HLA alleles at a false discovery rate of 0.05. Most CMV-associated TCR beta chains appeared to be HLA-restricted in a later analysis, and the HLA associations seemed to be driven largely by CMV exposure. The authors suggested that the approach could potentially be generalized to other disease states and immunological phenotypes. Presence/absence analyses assumed roughly uniform sequencing depth across donors, an assumption that may not hold. Because HLA typing was missing for some donors at each locus, association tests included only the typed subset. The sequencing pipeline was judged likely to have produced a cluster of highly shared sequence variants as a technical artifact. Assigning TCR associations to individual alleles was difficult when HLA alleles, especially DR and DQ, strongly co-occurred. Immune exposure information for the cohort was limited to CMV serostatus. Broadly in line with IMGT annotations, most TCR beta V segments showed up in productive rearrangements about 87% or about 30% of the time in an earlier analysis of a few hundred of the donors. Three of the identified cytomegalovirus-associated TCR beta chains were confirmed in vitro to be specific for cytomegalovirus antigens.

The TCR originated in a boy aged 2-9 years in good health and CMV-seronegative. Specimen: PBMCs.

The sequenced DNA is TGTTCCAGCAGCCCCGGGGGGGGGCCCAGCGAGCAGTACTTC. It codes for CSSSPGGGPSEQYF. This sequence uses TRBV7-9 and TRBJ2-7; the central 8 bases match TRBD2. Via the germline V gene (reference sequence), CDR1 is SEHNR and CDR2 FQNEAQ. Inclusive of the bounding cysteine and phenylalanine, the CDR3 is 14 residues long. The CDR3 DNA has 42 bases and is translated from base 1. The CDR3, completed at both ends by the reference TRBV7-9 and TRBJ2-7 genes, gives the full variable domain DTGVSQNPRHKITKRGQNVTFRCDPISEHNRLYWYRQTLGQGPEFLTYFQNEAQLEKSRLLSDRFSAERPKGSFSTLEIQRTEQGDSAMYLCSSSPGGGPSEQYFGPGTRLTVT.